Below are 6 T cell receptor beta chains sequenced from a single sample in a study of blood T cell repertoires in COVID-19 (dated by TCRdb to 2020 to 2021). The method was the immunoSEQ multiplex PCR assay. TCRdb took over this immuneACCESS table, retaining in-frame rearrangements with V and J assigned. Such tables are incomplete; in checked studies, under half of the missing clones stem from an unresolved V gene, and the remainder is unexplained. The sample table contains roughly 61,000 clones; only one count was recorded for 73% of them. The ten largest clones add up to 14% of the sample. Sequenced: peripheral blood. These receptors originate from a woman aged 70-85 years with acute or convalescent COVID-19.

This chain links TRBV10-1 with TRBJ2-3; 7 bases are a match to TRBD2. The CDR3 is made up of 13 amino acids. Germline V gene lookup returns CDR1 WNHNN and CDR2 SYGVQD (reference sequence). V shed 8 bases, J shed 5 bases, and the junction held 7 bases outside the gene matches. The CDR3 is CASSSGEVDTQYF. CDR3 nucleotide sequence: TGCGCCAGCTCGAGCGGGGAGGTAGATACGCAGTATTTT.

This chain joins TRBV5-1 and TRBJ2-2; D is ambiguous. The germline CDR1 and CDR2 sequences are SGHRS and YFSETQ. The V end lost 2 bases, the J end lost 2 bases, and 16 bases lay between the germline ends. CDR3 length: 17 residues. In nucleotides, the CDR3 is TGCGCCAGCAGCTTATTCCCCGGCGGAGTAAACACCGGGGAGCTGTTTTTT. This codes for CASSLFPGGVNTGELFF.

The table lists this clone with a few counts. The chain couples TRBV3-1 (or the pseudogene TRBV3-2) to TRBJ1-4, with 9 bases identical to TRBD1. CDR3 length equals 16 residues. V was pared by 1 base and J by 5 bases, with 5 bases of the junction left unmatched. CDR1 is LGHDT, CDR2 YNNKEL, per germline (reference sequence). CDR3 loop: CASSQGRGQGNEKLFF. The DNA of the CDR3 is TGTGCCAGCAGCCAAGGCCGGGGACAGGGCAATGAAAAACTGTTTTTT.

This clone was observed a few times. The V and J genes are TRBV18 and TRBJ1-2; a possible D gene is TRBD1 (5 bases). The germline V and J ends were trimmed by 3 bases and 7 bases, with 27 bases remaining between them. The germline CDR1 and CDR2 sequences are KGHSH and LQKENI. This CDR3 spans 18 amino acids. The CDR3 spells CASSPLGLGGPGMGGYTF. In DNA form, the CDR3 reads TGTGCCAGCTCACCCCTGGGGTTGGGCGGACCAGGGATGGGTGGCTACACCTTC. The entire variable domain, with the rest obtained from reference TRBV18 and TRBJ1-2, is as follows: NAGVMQNPRHLVRRRGQEARLRCSPMKGHSHVYWYRQLPEEGLKFMVYLQKENIIDESGMPKERFSAEFPKEGPSILRIQQVVRGDSAAYFCASSPLGLGGPGMGGYTFGSGTRLTVV.

V and J are TRBV10-1 and TRBJ1-5; TRBD1 matches at 8 bases. CDR3 length: 14 residues. Trimming at V came to 5 bases and at J to 7 bases, leaving 7 bases not matched to a gene. Germline CDR1 and CDR2: WNHNN and SYGVQD (reference sequence). The CDR3 bases are TGCGCCAGCAGTTCTGGACAGGGCGGACAGCCCCAGCATTTT. Its translation is CASSSGQGGQPQHF.

This clone was detected only a few times. This chain links TRBV6-5 with TRBJ2-7; D is perhaps TRBD1 (6 bases). Trimming shortened V by 6 bases and J by 1 base, and 13 bases separated the two germline ends. Germline assignment: CDR1 MNHEY and CDR2 SVGAGI. This CDR3 has 14 amino acids. CDR3 amino acids: CASRKQGRSYEQYF. The CDR3 nucleotides are TGTGCCAGCAGGAAACAGGGTCGGTCCTACGAGCAGTACTTC.